This T cell receptor beta chain was sequenced in a study of beta chain features in type 1 diabetes. General study results and limits: The study found moderately but significantly shorter TCRB CDR3s in all four CD4+ subsets of Type 1 diabetes patients.

This CDR3 has 18 amino acids. Germline V CDR1 and CDR2: MNHEY, SMNVEV (reference sequence). Trimming pared 2 bases from V and 3 bases from J, leaving 22 bases between. Isolated RNA was reverse transcribed in full, so expressed TCRB transcripts were sequenced. Profiling relied on immunoSEQ multiplex PCR, and the TCRdb table lists in-frame clones only, not all of them. Of about 160,000 clones listed, almost 8% are singletons. Concerning this clone: Its matching antigen is unknown.

Sequencing was performed on central memory CD4+ T cells from blood. This clonotype originated in a man between 18 and 29 years old with type 1 diabetes. The chain is built from TRBV27 and TRBJ1-1; D is unclear. This chain's CDR3 is CASSLALFTPPRYTEAFF. The CDR3 nucleotides read TGTGCCAGCAGTTTAGCACTATTCACGCCTCCGCGGTACACTGAAGCTTTCTTT.